One T cell receptor (beta chain) is described in this entry. The antigen is unknown. This sample was taken from a study of neoadjuvant nivolumab and ipilimumab in lung cancer. The study, taken as a whole, reports: Only a small number of samples underwent TCR sequencing.

Germline-derived CDR1 and CDR2 are SGHDT and YYEEEE. The V gene lost 4 bases and the J gene lost 5 bases, with 15 bases spanning the gap. The CDR3 runs to 15 residues. Libraries were prepared by immunoSEQ multiplex PCR; TCRdb keeps only in-frame clonotypes and omits some of them. The table has 25,000 to 30,000 clones, around 76% seen once; the top ten hold roughly 18%. The source of this sequence is an adult with non-small cell lung cancer. The source material was tumor tissue, sampled after neoadjuvant nivolumab, alone or with ipilimumab, at or shortly before surgery. The chain recombines TRBV5-6 with TRBJ2-2; D possibly corresponds to TRBD2 (6 bases). The CDR3 region is CASSLFGGATGELFF. In DNA, the CDR3 is TGTGCCAGCAGCCTCTTCGGGGGAGCGACCGGGGAGCTGTTTTTT.